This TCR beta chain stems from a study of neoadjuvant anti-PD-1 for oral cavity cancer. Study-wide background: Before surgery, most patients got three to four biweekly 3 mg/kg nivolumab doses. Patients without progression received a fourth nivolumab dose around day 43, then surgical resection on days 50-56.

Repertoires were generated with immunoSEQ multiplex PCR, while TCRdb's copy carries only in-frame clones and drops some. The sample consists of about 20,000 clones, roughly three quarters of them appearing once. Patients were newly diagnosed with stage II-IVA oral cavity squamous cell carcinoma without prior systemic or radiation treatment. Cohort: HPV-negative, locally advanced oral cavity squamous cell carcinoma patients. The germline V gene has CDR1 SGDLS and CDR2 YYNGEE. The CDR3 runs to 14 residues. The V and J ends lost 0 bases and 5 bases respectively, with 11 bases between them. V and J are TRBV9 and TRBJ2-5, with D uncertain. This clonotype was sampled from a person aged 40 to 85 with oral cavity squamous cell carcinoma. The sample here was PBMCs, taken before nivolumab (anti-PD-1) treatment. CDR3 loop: CASSVGVGPETQYF. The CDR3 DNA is TGTGCCAGCAGCGTAGGGGTCGGCCCGGAGACCCAGTACTTC.